The 2 T cell receptor beta chains below come from one sample, sequenced in a study of PD-1 blockade in classical Hodgkin lymphoma. No patient escaped relapse after autologous stem cell transplantation, and brentuximab vedotin exposure varied. The repertoire was sequenced with immunoSEQ multiplex PCR; TCRdb's copy has only in-frame clones and lacks some. The sample lists 75,000 to 100,000 clones, roughly 79% occurring once. The sample in question was peripheral blood mononuclear cells (PBMCs), obtained before the second cycle of nivolumab. Source of these receptors: a human donor with classical Hodgkin lymphoma.

This clone was recorded a few times. This chain connects TRBV10-1 to TRBJ2-7; D is ambiguous. The germline V gene encodes CDR1 WNHNN and CDR2 SYGVQD (reference sequence). Trimming pared 5 bases from V and 3 bases from J, leaving 17 bases between. The CDR3 runs to 15 residues. This chain's CDR3 is CASSNKSLWDYEQYF. CDR3 DNA sequence: TGCGCCAGCAGTAACAAGTCCCTTTGGGACTACGAGCAGTACTTC.

The chain carries TRBV4-3 and TRBJ2-7; TRBD1 agrees at 9 bases. CDR1 is LGHNA and CDR2 is YSLEER in the germline V gene. The CDR3 consists of 14 residues. After removal of 2 bases from V and 3 bases from J, the junction contained 2 bases not matched to a gene. The CDR3 loop is CASSQQTGGYEQYF. CDR3 nucleotide sequence: TGCGCCAGCAGCCAACAGACAGGGGGCTACGAGCAGTACTTC.